This T cell receptor beta chain stems from a study of cytomegalovirus exposure and HLA in healthy donors. In regard to this clone: At one boundary the junction diverges from the germline segment, which might be a read error.

The CDR3 spans 14 residues. Germline loops: CDR1 SEHNR, CDR2 FQNEAQ (reference sequence). Primers: 60 Vbeta forward and 13 Jbeta reverse. Clones were sequenced by immunoSEQ multiplex PCR, and TCRdb holds only the in-frame ones, with some missing. The sample records fewer than 250,000 clones, about 89% being singletons. The receptor's source is a man younger than 45 in good health and CMV-seronegative. The material sequenced was PBMCs. The V gene is TRBV7-9, the J gene TRBJ1-2; D is ambiguous. The CDR3 DNA reads as TGTGCCAGCAGCTTAGCAGAGTTTAACTATGGCTACATCTTC. Its translation: CASSLAEFNYGYIF.